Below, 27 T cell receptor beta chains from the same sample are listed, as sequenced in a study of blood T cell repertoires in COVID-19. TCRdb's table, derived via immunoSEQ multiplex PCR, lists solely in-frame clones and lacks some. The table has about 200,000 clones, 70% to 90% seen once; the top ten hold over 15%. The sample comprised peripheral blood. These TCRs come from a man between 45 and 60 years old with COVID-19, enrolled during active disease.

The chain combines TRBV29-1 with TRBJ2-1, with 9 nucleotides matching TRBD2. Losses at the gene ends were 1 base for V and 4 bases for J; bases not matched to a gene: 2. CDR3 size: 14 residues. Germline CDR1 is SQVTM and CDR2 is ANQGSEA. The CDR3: CSVEALAGYNEQFF. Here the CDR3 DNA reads TGCAGCGTTGAAGCGCTAGCGGGATACAATGAGCAGTTCTTC.

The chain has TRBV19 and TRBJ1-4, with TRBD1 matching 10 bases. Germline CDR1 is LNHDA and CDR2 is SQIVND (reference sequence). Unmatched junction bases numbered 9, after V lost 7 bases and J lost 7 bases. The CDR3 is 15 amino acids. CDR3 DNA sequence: TGTGCCAGTACCAACCCGGGACAGGGGAGTGAAAAACTGTTTTTT. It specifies CASTNPGQGSEKLFF.

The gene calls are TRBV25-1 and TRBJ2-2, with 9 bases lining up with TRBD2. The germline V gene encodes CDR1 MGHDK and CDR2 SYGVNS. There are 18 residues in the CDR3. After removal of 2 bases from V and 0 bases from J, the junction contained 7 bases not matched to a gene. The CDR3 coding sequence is TGTGCCAGCAGTGAACTTGGAGCGGGGGGATCGAACACCGGGGAGCTGTTTTTT. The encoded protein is CASSELGAGGSNTGELFF. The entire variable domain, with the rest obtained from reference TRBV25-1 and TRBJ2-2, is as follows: EADIYQTPRYLVIGTGKKITLECSQTMGHDKMYWYQQDPGMELHLIHYSYGVNSTEKGDLSSESTVSRIRTEHFPLTLESARPSHTSQYLCASSELGAGGSNTGELFFGEGSRLTVL.

The CDR3 region has the DNA TGTGCCACCATGAAGGGGGAGACCGGGGAGCTGTTTTTT. Its translation: CATMKGETGELFF. The V and J genes are TRBV24-1 and TRBJ2-2; the D gene is possibly TRBD1 (6 bases). The CDR3 covers 13 residues. Trimming removed 8 bases from V and 5 bases from J, with 11 bases in between. The germline V gene has CDR1 KGHDR and CDR2 SFDVKD.

The CDR3, as DNA: TGTGCCAGCGGTGGGACATCAGGTTCCGATCAGCCCCAGCATTTT. It is translated as CASGGTSGSDQPQHF. The chain joins TRBV28 to TRBJ1-5; D possibly corresponds to TRBD1 (6 bases). From germline, CDR1 is MDHEN and CDR2 SYDVKM. V was shortened by 8 bases and J by 5 bases, with 19 bases between the two germline ends. The CDR3 length is 15 residues.

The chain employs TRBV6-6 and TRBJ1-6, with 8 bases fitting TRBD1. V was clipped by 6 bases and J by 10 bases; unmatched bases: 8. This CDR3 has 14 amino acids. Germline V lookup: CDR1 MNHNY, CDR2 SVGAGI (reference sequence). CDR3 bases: TGTGCCAGCAGAGCCGGACAGGGTAACTCACCCCTCCACTTT. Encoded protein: CASRAGQGNSPLHF.

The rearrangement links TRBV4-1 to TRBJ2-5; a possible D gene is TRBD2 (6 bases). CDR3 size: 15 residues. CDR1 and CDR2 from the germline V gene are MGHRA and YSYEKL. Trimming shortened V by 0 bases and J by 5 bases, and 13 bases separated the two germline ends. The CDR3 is CASSQEPASAETQYF. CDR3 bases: TGCGCCAGCAGCCAAGAGCCGGCTAGCGCGGAGACCCAGTACTTC.

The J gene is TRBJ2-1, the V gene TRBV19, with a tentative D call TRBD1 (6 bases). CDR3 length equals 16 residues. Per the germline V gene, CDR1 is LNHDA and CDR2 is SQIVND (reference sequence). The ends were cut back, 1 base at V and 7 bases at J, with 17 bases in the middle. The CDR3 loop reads CASSIVPPGAGNEQFF. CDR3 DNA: TGTGCCAGTAGTATAGTCCCCCCAGGGGCCGGGAATGAGCAGTTCTTC.

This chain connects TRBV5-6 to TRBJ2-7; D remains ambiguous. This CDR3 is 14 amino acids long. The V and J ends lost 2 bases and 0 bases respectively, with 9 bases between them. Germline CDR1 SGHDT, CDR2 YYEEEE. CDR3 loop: CASSFLPSSYEQYF. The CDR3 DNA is TGTGCCAGCAGCTTCCTTCCCAGCTCCTACGAGCAGTACTTC.

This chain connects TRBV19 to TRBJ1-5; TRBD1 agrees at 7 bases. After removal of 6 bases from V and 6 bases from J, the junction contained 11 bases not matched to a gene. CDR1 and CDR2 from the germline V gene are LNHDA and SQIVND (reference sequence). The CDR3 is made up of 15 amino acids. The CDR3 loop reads CASRPNRQGGQPQHF. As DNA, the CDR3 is TGTGCCAGTAGGCCCAATCGACAGGGCGGTCAGCCCCAGCATTTT. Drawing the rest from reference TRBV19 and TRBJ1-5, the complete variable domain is DGGITQSPKYLFRKEGQNVTLSCEQNLNHDAMYWYRQDPGQGLRLIYYSQIVNDFQKGDIAEGYSVSREKKESFPLTVTSAQKNPTAFYLCASRPNRQGGQPQHFGDGTRLSIL.

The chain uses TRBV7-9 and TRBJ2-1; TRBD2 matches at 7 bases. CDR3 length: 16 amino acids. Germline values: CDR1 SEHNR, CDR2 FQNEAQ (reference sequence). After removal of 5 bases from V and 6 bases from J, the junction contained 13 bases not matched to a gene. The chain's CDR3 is CASSLGTTNRINEQFF. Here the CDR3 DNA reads TGTGCCAGCAGCCTTGGGACTACGAATAGAATCAATGAGCAGTTCTTC.

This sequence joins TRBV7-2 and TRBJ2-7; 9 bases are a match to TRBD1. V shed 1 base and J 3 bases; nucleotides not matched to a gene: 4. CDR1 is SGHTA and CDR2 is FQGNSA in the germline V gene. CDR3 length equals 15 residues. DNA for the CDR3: TGTGCCAGCAGCTTAGAAGGGACAGGGAACTACGAGCAGTACTTC. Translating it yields CASSLEGTGNYEQYF.

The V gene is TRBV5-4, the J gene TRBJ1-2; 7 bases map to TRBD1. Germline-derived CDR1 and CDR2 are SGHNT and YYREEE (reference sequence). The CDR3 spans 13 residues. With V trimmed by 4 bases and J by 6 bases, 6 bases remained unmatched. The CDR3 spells CASSLLGQDGYTF. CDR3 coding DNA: TGTGCCAGCAGCCTACTCGGACAGGATGGCTACACCTTC.

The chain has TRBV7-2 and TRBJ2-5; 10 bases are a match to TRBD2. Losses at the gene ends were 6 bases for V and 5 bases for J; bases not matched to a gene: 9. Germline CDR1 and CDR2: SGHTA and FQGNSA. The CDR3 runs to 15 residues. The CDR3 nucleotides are TGTGCCAGCAGTCCTAGCGGGGGAAGAGGGGAGACCCAGTACTTC. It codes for CASSPSGGRGETQYF. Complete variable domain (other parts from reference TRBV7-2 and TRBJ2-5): GAGVSQSPSNKVTEKGKDVELRCDPISGHTALYWYRQSLGQGLEFLIYFQGNSAPDKSGLPSDRFSAERTGGSVSTLTIQRTQQEDSAVYLCASSPSGGRGETQYFGPGTRLLVL.

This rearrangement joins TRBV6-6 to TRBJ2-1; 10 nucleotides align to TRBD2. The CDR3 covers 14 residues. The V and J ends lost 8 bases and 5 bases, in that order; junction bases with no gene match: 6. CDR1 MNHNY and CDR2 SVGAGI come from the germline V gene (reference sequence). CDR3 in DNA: TGTGCCAGCTCCCTAGCGGGAGTGGACAATGAGCAGTTCTTC. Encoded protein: CASSLAGVDNEQFF.

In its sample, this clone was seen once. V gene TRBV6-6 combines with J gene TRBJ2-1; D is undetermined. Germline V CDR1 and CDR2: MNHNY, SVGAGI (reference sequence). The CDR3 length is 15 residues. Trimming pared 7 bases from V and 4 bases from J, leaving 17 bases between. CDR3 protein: CASTPAASDYNEQFF. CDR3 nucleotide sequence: TGTGCCAGCACCCCTGCGGCGTCCGATTACAATGAGCAGTTCTTC.

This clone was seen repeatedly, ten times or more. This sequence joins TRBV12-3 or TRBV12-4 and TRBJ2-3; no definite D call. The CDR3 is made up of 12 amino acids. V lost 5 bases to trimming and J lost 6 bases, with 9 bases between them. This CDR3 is CASSPRSDTQYF. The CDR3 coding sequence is TGTGCCAGCAGTCCCCGGTCGGATACGCAGTATTTT.

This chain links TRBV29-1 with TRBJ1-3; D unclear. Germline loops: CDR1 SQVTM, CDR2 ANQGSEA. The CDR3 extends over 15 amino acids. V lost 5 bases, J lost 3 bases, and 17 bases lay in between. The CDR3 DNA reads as TGCAGCGTTTCGGAGGTTAACCGGGGTGGAAACACCATATATTTT. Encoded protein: CSVSEVNRGGNTIYF.

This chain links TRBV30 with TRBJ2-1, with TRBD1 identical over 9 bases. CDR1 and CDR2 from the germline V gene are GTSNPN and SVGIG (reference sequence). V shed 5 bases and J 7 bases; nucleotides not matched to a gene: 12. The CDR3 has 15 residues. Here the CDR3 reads CAWGTWTGDLNEQFF. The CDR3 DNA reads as TGTGCCTGGGGCACATGGACAGGGGATTTGAATGAGCAGTTCTTC.

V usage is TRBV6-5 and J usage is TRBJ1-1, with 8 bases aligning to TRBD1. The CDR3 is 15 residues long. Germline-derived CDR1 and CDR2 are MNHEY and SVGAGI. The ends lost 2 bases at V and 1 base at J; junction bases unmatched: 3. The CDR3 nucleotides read TGTGCCAGCAGTTACCTAGGGACAGGGAACACTGAAGCTTTCTTT. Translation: CASSYLGTGNTEAFF.

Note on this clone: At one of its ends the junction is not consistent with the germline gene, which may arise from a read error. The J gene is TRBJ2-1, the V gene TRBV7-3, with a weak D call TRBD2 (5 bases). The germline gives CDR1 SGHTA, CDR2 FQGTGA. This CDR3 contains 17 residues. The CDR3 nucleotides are TGTGCCAGCAGCCTAACGAGGAGGACTGACACCTACAATGAGCAGTTCTTC. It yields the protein CASSLTRRTDTYNEQFF.

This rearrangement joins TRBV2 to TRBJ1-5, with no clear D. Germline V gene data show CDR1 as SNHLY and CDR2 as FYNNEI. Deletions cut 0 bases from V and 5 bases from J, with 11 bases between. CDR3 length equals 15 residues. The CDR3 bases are TGTGCCAGCAGTGAAGCGCCAGGTGTCGATCAGCCCCAGCATTTT. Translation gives CASSEAPGVDQPQHF.

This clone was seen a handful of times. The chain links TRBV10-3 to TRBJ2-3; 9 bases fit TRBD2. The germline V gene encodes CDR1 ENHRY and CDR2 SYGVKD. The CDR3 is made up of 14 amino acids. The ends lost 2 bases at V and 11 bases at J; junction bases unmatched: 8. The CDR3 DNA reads TGTGCCATCAGTGAGCCCCGGGCAGCGGGGGGGCAGTATTTT. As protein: CAISEPRAAGGQYF.

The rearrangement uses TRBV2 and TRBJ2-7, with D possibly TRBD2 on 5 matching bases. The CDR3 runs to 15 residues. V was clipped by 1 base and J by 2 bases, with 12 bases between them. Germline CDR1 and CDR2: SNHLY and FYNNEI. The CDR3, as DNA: TGTGCCAGCAGTGAAGTCCGGGGTTTGACCTACGAGCAGTACTTC. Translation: CASSEVRGLTYEQYF.

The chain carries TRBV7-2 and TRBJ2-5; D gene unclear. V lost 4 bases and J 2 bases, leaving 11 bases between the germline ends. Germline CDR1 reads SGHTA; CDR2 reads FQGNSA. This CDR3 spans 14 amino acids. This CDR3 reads CASSSTGLQETQYF. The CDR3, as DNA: TGTGCCAGCAGCTCCACGGGTCTACAAGAGACCCAGTACTTC.

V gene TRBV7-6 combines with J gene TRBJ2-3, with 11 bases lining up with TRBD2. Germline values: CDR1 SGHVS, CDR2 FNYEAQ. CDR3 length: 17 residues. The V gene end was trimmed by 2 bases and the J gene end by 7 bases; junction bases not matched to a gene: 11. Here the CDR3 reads CASSLSAGTSGVNTQYF. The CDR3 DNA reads TGTGCCAGCAGCTTAAGTGCCGGGACTAGCGGCGTGAATACGCAGTATTTT.

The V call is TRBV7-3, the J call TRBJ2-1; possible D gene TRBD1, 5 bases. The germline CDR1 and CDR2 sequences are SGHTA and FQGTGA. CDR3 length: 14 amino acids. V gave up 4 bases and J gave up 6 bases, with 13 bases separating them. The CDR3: CASSYRTPGNEQFF. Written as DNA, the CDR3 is TGTGCCAGCAGCTACCGGACACCCGGCAATGAGCAGTTCTTC.